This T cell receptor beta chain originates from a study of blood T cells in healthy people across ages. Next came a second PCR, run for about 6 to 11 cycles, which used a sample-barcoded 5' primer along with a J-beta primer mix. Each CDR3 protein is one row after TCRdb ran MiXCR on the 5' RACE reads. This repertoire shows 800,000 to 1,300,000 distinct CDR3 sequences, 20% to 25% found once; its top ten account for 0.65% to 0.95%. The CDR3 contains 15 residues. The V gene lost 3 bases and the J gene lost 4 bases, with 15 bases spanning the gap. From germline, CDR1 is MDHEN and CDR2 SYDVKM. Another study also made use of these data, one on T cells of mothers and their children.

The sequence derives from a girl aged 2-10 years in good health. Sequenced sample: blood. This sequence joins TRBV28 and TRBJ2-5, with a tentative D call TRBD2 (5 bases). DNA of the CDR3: TGTGCCAGCAGTTTGGCTCGTGGAGGAACAGAGACCCAGTACTTC. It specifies CASSLARGGTETQYF.